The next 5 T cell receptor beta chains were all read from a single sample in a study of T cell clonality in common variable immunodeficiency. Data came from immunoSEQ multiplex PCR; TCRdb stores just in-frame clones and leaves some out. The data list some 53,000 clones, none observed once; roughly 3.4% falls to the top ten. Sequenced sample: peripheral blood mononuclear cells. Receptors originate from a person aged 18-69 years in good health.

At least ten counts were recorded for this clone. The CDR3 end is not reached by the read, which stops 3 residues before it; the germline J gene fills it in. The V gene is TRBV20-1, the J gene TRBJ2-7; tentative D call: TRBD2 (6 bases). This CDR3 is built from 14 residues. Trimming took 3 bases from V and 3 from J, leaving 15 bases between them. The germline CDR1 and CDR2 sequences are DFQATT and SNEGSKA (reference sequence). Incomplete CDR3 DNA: TGCAGTGCTAGTCGGGGGAAAGGCTACTACGAG. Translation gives CSASRGKGYYE. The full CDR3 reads CSASRGKGYYEQYF.

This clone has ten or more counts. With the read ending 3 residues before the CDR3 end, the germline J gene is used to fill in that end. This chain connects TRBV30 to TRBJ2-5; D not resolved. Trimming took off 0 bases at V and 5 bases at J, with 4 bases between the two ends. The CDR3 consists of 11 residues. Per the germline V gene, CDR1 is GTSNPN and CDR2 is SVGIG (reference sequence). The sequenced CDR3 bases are TGTGCCTGGAGTGTACAGGAGACC. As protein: CAWSVQET. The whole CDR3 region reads CAWSVQETQYF.

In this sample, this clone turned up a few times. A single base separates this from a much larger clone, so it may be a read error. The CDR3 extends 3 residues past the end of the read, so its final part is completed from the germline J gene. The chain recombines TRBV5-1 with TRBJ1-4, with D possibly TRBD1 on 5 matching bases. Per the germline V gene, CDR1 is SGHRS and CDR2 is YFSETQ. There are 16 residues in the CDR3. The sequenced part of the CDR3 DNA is TGCGCCAGCACGCCTAGCGGGCGCTCTGGGGCCAACGTA. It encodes CASTPSGRSGANV. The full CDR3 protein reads CASTPSGRSGANVLFF. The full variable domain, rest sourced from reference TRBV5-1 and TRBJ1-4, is KAGVTQTPRYLIKTRGQQVTLSCSPISGHRSVSWYQQTPGQGLQFLFEYFSETQRNKGNFPGRFSGRQFSNSRSEMNVSTLELGDSALYLCASTPSGRSGANVLFFGSGTQLSVL.

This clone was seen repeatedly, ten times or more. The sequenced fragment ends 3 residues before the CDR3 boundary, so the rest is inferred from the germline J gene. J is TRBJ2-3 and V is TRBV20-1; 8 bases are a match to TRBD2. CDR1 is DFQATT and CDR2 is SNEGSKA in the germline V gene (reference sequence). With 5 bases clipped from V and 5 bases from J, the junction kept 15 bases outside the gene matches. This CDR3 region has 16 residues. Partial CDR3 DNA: TGCAGTGCTCCCTCCCCTCGGGGGGGGCGGGGAGATACG. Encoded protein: CSAPSPRGGRGDT. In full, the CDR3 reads CSAPSPRGGRGDTQYF.

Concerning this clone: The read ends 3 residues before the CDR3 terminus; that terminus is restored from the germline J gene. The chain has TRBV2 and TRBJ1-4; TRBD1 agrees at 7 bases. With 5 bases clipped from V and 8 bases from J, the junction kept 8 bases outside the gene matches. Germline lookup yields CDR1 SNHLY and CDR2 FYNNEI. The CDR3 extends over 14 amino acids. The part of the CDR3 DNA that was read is TGTGCCAGCAGTATCGACAGGGAGGGGGAAAAA. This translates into CASSIDREGEK. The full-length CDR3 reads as CASSIDREGEKLFF.